This T cell receptor (beta chain) was recorded in a study of post-analysis software for immune sequencing data. Study findings and constraints: Patients had higher frequencies than controls of five or six TRBV segments, including TRBV5-6, TRBV5-1 and TRBV20-1. Significantly lower normalized Chao1 diversity was seen in multiple sclerosis patients than in controls. F measure clustering grouped samples strongly by preparation batch.

Sequencing libraries made from TCR beta cDNA carried unique molecular identifiers. MiXCR, run by TCRdb on the PCR reads, gives a single entry per CDR3 protein. Of hundreds of thousands of distinct CDR3 sequences in the sample, roughly 45% were seen once. This clonotype was detected a few times. The antigen remains unidentified. Trimming took off 7 bases at V and 8 bases at J, with 25 bases between the two ends. CDR3 length: 16 residues. Germline V lookup: CDR1 LGHDT, CDR2 YNNKEL (reference sequence). The sequence came from a girl aged 5-17 years with multiple sclerosis. The sequencing input was blood. The chain employs TRBV3-1 and TRBJ2-3; D possibly corresponds to TRBD2 (5 bases). The CDR3: CASTDGDRIAIGTQYF. The CDR3 DNA follows: TGTGCCAGCACCGACGGAGACCGAATAGCGATCGGTACGCAGTATTTT.